Listed here are 16 T cell receptor beta chains from one sample, sequenced in a study of blood T cells in healthy people across ages. Next came a second PCR, run for roughly 6 to 11 cycles, which used a sample-barcoded 5' primer along with a J-beta primer mix. TCRdb re-analysed the 5' RACE reads in MiXCR, keeping a single row per CDR3 protein. Of hundreds of thousands of distinct CDR3 sequences listed, roughly 50% were seen once; the top ten hold about 32%. The material sequenced was blood. The source is a woman aged 60-70 years in good health.

This clonotype was seen only once. The chain has TRBV7-9 and TRBJ2-1, with TRBD1 identical over 12 bases. The germline CDR1 and CDR2 sequences are SEHNR and FQNEAQ (reference sequence). This CDR3 comprises 16 residues. Trimming took 4 bases from V and 8 from J; bases not matched to a gene: 9. CDR3 in amino acids: CASSSQGQGAWDEQFF. Here the CDR3 DNA reads TGTGCCAGCAGCTCCCAGGGACAGGGGGCGTGGGATGAGCAGTTCTTC.

This clonotype showed up just a few times. The CDR3 DNA reads TGCAGTGCTGTACAGGGAACCGAGCAGTACTTC. Protein sequence: CSAVQGTEQYF. This chain joins TRBV20-1 and TRBJ2-7; D perhaps matches TRBD1 (6 bases). The CDR3 extends over 11 amino acids. Germline-derived CDR1 and CDR2 are DFQATT and SNEGSKA (reference sequence). V was clipped by 5 bases and J by 6 bases, with 11 bases between them.

The rearrangement links TRBV20-1 to TRBJ1-1, with D unresolved. V lost 6 bases and J 11 bases, leaving 16 bases between the germline ends. This CDR3 has 11 residues. Germline CDR1 is DFQATT and CDR2 is SNEGSKA (reference sequence). The CDR3 spells CSAKRAAGAFF. CDR3 DNA sequence: TGCAGTGCAAAGCGTGCAGCCGGGGCTTTCTTT.

The chain links TRBV20-1 to TRBJ1-4, with D tentatively TRBD1 (5 bases). This CDR3 has 11 amino acids. V was shortened by 5 bases and J by 8 bases, with 9 bases between the two germline ends. Germline-derived CDR1 and CDR2 are DFQATT and SNEGSKA (reference sequence). This CDR3 is CSAERGEKLFF. Written as DNA, the CDR3 is TGCAGTGCTGAGAGGGGAGAAAAACTGTTTTTT.

This clonotype came up once. The chain couples TRBV9 to TRBJ1-1; D is undetermined. Germline CDR1 and CDR2: SGDLS and YYNGEE. This CDR3 spans 14 amino acids. Deletions cut 0 bases from V and 5 bases from J, with 11 bases between. Here the CDR3 reads CASSVAPGETEAFF. As DNA, the CDR3 is TGTGCCAGCAGCGTAGCTCCTGGGGAAACTGAAGCTTTCTTT.

This sequence joins TRBV20-1 and TRBJ2-1; TRBD2 aligns across 8 bases. CDR3 length: 13 amino acids. Germline CDR1 and CDR2: DFQATT and SNEGSKA (reference sequence). Trimming took 8 bases from V and 5 from J; bases not matched to a gene: 8. The CDR3 nucleotides read TGCAGTTCCTTAGCGGGGATAAACAATGAGCAGTTCTTC. It is translated as CSSLAGINNEQFF.

The chain links TRBV20-1 to TRBJ2-1; 7 nucleotides line up with TRBD2. From germline, CDR1 is DFQATT and CDR2 SNEGSKA (reference sequence). This CDR3 has 16 amino acids. J was trimmed by 7 bases and V by 5 bases; bases with no gene match: 17. CDR3 coding DNA: TGCAGTGCTCCTGAGCTAGGCGGGAGCCTTCTTAATGAGCAGTTCTTC. Encoded protein: CSAPELGGSLLNEQFF.

The chain carries TRBV10-3 and TRBJ2-1; TRBD1 matches 7 bases. This CDR3 comprises 14 residues. Trimming took 4 bases from V and 5 from J; bases not matched to a gene: 5. Germline V gene lookup returns CDR1 ENHRY and CDR2 SYGVKD. CDR3 region: CAISGGRGNNEQFF. CDR3 in DNA: TGTGCCATCAGTGGGGGCAGGGGGAACAATGAGCAGTTCTTC.

This clonotype has just a few counts. CDR3: CASNKKGTRTEAFF. The CDR3 nucleotides are TGTGCCAGCAACAAAAAGGGGACCCGAACTGAAGCTTTCTTT. This sequence joins TRBV9 and TRBJ1-1, with D possibly matching TRBD1 (5 bases). Trimming pared 6 bases from V and 5 bases from J, leaving 17 bases between. CDR3 length: 14 amino acids. Germline V lookup: CDR1 SGDLS, CDR2 YYNGEE.

The V and J genes are TRBV10-3 and TRBJ1-4; 10 bases are shared with TRBD1. Germline CDR1 is ENHRY and CDR2 is SYGVKD. Trimming took 10 bases from V and 3 from J; bases not matched to a gene: 8. This CDR3 has 15 residues. In DNA form, the CDR3 reads TGTGCCACCAGGACAGGGGGTGCAGCTAATGAAAAACTGTTTTTT. It is translated as CATRTGGAANEKLFF.

The chain is built from TRBV7-3 and TRBJ2-1; either TRBD1 or TRBD2 may fit D (7 bases each). Trimming cost V 5 bases and J 5 bases, with 13 bases left between them. The germline gives CDR1 SGHTA, CDR2 FQGTGA. This CDR3 is 14 amino acids long. The CDR3 region has the DNA TGTGCCAGCAGCCCCCCAGGGGGGGACAATGAGCAGTTCTTC. Amino acids: CASSPPGGDNEQFF. The whole variable domain, remainder taken from reference TRBV7-3 and TRBJ2-1, is GAGVSQTPSNKVTEKGKYVELRCDPISGHTALYWYRQSLGQGPEFLIYFQGTGAADDSGLPNDRFFAVRPEGSVSTLKIQRTERGDSAVYLCASSPPGGDNEQFFGPGTRLTVL.

This rearrangement joins TRBV5-5 to TRBJ2-5; TRBD1 is a possible D gene (5 bases). Germline V gene sequence: CDR1 SGHKS, CDR2 YYEKEE (reference sequence). This CDR3 is 18 amino acids long. The germline V and J ends were trimmed by 0 bases and 1 base, with 19 bases remaining between them. CDR3 in DNA: TGTGCCAGCAGCTTGGCAATGGCAGGGTCGGTTCCCCAAGAGACCCAGTACTTC. This encodes CASSLAMAGSVPQETQYF.

The chain couples TRBV7-2 to TRBJ2-5; tentatively, D is TRBD1 (6 bases). This CDR3 is built from 14 residues. CDR1 SGHTA and CDR2 FQGNSA come from the germline V gene. The germline V and J ends were trimmed by 1 base and 2 bases, with 8 bases remaining between them. The CDR3 DNA reads as TGTGCCAGCAGCTTAGGGGACACGCAAGAGACCCAGTACTTC. Translation: CASSLGDTQETQYF.

This chain uses TRBV27 with TRBJ2-7; D remains ambiguous. V shed 6 bases and J shed 2 bases, with 14 bases lying between them. This CDR3 has 14 residues. Germline lookup yields CDR1 MNHEY and CDR2 SMNVEV (reference sequence). The CDR3 DNA sequence: TGTGCCAGCAGACCCAGGATGGTTACCTACGAGCAGTACTTC. Translated, it gives CASRPRMVTYEQYF.

V is TRBV29-1 and J is TRBJ1-2; TRBD1 might be the D (6 bases). The germline V gene encodes CDR1 SQVTM and CDR2 ANQGSEA. The germline V and J ends were trimmed by 6 bases and 5 bases, with 25 bases remaining between them. The CDR3 covers 16 residues. CDR3 DNA sequence: TGCAGCGTCTCCGGGGGGGCCAAGGCGGGGGTATATGGCTACACCTTC. Translating gives CSVSGGAKAGVYGYTF.

This chain links TRBV4-3 with TRBJ2-3; D not certain. This CDR3 comprises 15 residues. Deletions cut 0 bases from V and 4 bases from J, with 11 bases between. Germline CDR1 is LGHNA and CDR2 is YSLEER. CDR3 protein: CASSQDFLVSDTQYF. CDR3 DNA: TGCGCCAGCAGCCAAGATTTCTTGGTCTCAGATACGCAGTATTTT.